The clone carrying this T cell receptor beta chain turned up a few times. The antigen remains undetermined. Germline lookup yields CDR1 MDHEN and CDR2 SYDVKM. This CDR3 has 11 residues. V was cut by 4 bases and J by 14 bases, with 9 bases left in between. This record comes from a study of human T cells and chemical hapten exposure. Study summary: Each patient's scalp received weekly diphenylcyclopropenone throughout the approximately 25-week study. Overall study findings and caveats: Because they had alopecia, donors may respond immunologically unlike healthy people.

Time point denoted: patch test 1, 2 weeks after DPC sensitization. Treatment in this sample: therapeutic diphenylcyclopropenone sensitization with weekly scalp DPC. Prior to application of each patch test, blood was drawn. MiXCR, run by TCRdb on the RACE reads, gives a single entry per CDR3 protein. This sample has around 110,000 distinct CDR3 sequences; roughly an eighth occur once, and the top ten carry 1.1% to 1.5%. Sequencing was performed on whole blood, taken in connection with sensitization to the hapten diphenylcyclopropenone (DPC). This rearrangement joins TRBV28 to TRBJ1-6; D not resolved. The sequence came from a woman in her 50s with alopecia areata. Some clones in this sample may be carry-over from other donors' samples. CDR3: CASSSPVSLHF. CDR3 nucleotide sequence: TGTGCCAGCAGTTCCCCGGTTTCCCTCCACTTT. The complete variable domain, with remaining parts taken from reference TRBV28 and TRBJ1-6, reads DVKVTQSSRYLVKRTGEKVFLECVQDMDHENMFWYRQDPGLGLRLIYFSYDVKMKEKGDIPEGYSVSREKKERFSLILESASTNQTSMYLCASSSPVSLHFGNGTRLTVT.